This T cell receptor (beta chain) was captured in a study of radiation and T cells in renal cell carcinoma. Study conclusions and caveats: Top 100 clonotypes averaged around 50% in irradiated versus about 45% in nephrectomy-only tumors. Compared with controls, irradiated tumors had more, larger dominant CDR3 motifs.

The treatment: treatment-naive control, cytoreductive nephrectomy. Controls included several female and about 10 male donors, resected 2011 to 2014. On this clone itself: Its specificity is not known.

The data were produced by immunoSEQ multiplex PCR, yet TCRdb's version contains in-frame clones alone and is incomplete. Of roughly 13,000 clones listed, 57% are singletons. Material: tumor tissue, obtained from a patient whose treatment was nephrectomy without radiotherapy. This clonotype was sampled from a middle-aged man with renal cell carcinoma.

CDR3 in DNA: TGTGCCAGCAGCGTAGAGGGCCGATATGGCTACACCTTC. It yields the protein CASSVEGRYGYTF. The V call is TRBV9, the J call TRBJ1-2, with D unclear. There are 13 residues in the CDR3. The germline gives CDR1 SGDLS, CDR2 YYNGEE. The germline V and J ends were trimmed by 0 bases and 5 bases, with 8 bases remaining between them.